The 12 T cell receptor beta chains reported below all come from one sample, sequenced in a study of T cell responses to AZD1222 COVID-19 vaccine. The assay was immunoSEQ multiplex PCR, and TCRdb's table has in-frame clones only and misses some. The sample consists of about 110,000 clones, around 85% of them appearing once. The starting material was peripheral blood, obtained on day 0 of AZD1222 vaccination. The source of these receptors is an adult in good health.

J is TRBJ1-3 and V is TRBV7-9; 7 nucleotides agree with TRBD1. Germline assignment: CDR1 SEHNR and CDR2 FQNEAQ (reference sequence). The CDR3 is 22 residues long. V lost 5 bases to trimming and J lost 0 bases; unmatched junction nucleotides: 25. CDR3 residues: CASSIRDRPLTFTSLSGNTIYF. The CDR3 bases are TGTGCCAGCAGCATCCGGGACAGACCTCTTACTTTTACTTCGCTCTCTGGAAACACCATATATTTT.

This chain connects TRBV19 to TRBJ1-4; 10 bases line up with TRBD1. J gave up 4 bases and V 4 bases, and 6 bases lay outside the gene matches. Germline values: CDR1 LNHDA, CDR2 SQIVND (reference sequence). This CDR3 has 16 residues. The DNA of the CDR3 is TGTGCCAGTAGTACCCTTAGGACAGGGGGTAATGAAAAACTGTTTTTT. Translation: CASSTLRTGGNEKLFF.

This rearrangement joins TRBV30 to TRBJ2-7, with TRBD1 identical over 10 bases. V lost 0 bases, J lost 2 bases, and 4 bases stayed unmatched. CDR3 length: 15 residues. Germline CDR1 is GTSNPN and CDR2 is SVGIG (reference sequence). This CDR3 reads CAWSVVGTGAYEQYF. CDR3 bases: TGTGCCTGGAGTGTAGTGGGGACAGGGGCCTACGAGCAGTACTTC. The full variable domain, rest sourced from reference TRBV30 and TRBJ2-7, is SQTIHQWPATLVQPVGSPLSLECTVEGTSNPNLYWYRQAAGRGLQLLFYSVGIGQISSEVPQNLSASRPQDRQFILSSKKLLLSDSGFYLCAWSVVGTGAYEQYFGPGTRLTVT.

The rearrangement joins TRBV6-1 to TRBJ2-5; D possibly uses TRBD1 or TRBD2 (6 bases each). Germline V gene sequence: CDR1 MNHNS, CDR2 SASEGT. V gave up 2 bases and J gave up 1 base, with 11 bases separating them. This CDR3 contains 15 residues. The CDR3 loop is CASSEIRGGQETQYF. The CDR3 DNA sequence: TGTGCCAGCAGTGAAATCAGGGGAGGCCAAGAGACCCAGTACTTC.

V gene TRBV6-4 combines with J gene TRBJ2-2; D assignment may be TRBD1 or TRBD2 (5 bases each). Germline CDR1 is MRHNA and CDR2 is SNTAGT. The CDR3 length is 15 residues. V was trimmed by 5 bases and J by 2 bases, leaving 12 bases between them. The CDR3 spells CASSPGTDNTGELFF. The CDR3 nucleotides are TGTGCCAGCAGTCCCGGGACGGACAACACCGGGGAGCTGTTTTTT.

In its sample, this clone was seen once. The CDR3 DNA follows: TGTGCCAGCAGTTACTCCCCGAACCAAGAGACCCAGTACTTC. It codes for CASSYSPNQETQYF. This rearrangement joins TRBV6-5 to TRBJ2-5, with D uncertain. V lost 0 bases, J lost 0 bases, and 5 bases lay in between. CDR3 length equals 14 residues. Germline V gene lookup returns CDR1 MNHEY and CDR2 SVGAGI.

This rearrangement joins TRBV7-2 to TRBJ1-1; no firm D call. This CDR3 spans 13 amino acids. V lost 8 bases to trimming and J lost 0 bases, with 10 bases between them. In germline, CDR1 is SGHTA, CDR2 FQGNSA. For the CDR3, the DNA is TGTGCCAGCTCGAGGGAAATGAACACTGAAGCTTTCTTT. It is translated as CASSREMNTEAFF. Full variable domain (rest looked up from reference TRBV7-2 and TRBJ1-1): GAGVSQSPSNKVTEKGKDVELRCDPISGHTALYWYRQSLGQGLEFLIYFQGNSAPDKSGLPSDRFSAERTGGSVSTLTIQRTQQEDSAVYLCASSREMNTEAFFGQGTRLTVV.

This chain's CDR3 is CASSQGGSPLHF. The DNA for the CDR3 is TGTGCCAGCAGCCAGGGTGGTTCACCCCTCCACTTT. The chain couples TRBV11-3 to TRBJ1-6, with D possibly TRBD1 on 5 matching bases. The V gene's germline CDR1 is SGHNT and CDR2 YENEEA. V lost 5 bases and J 9 bases, leaving 8 bases between the germline ends. The CDR3 sequence is 12 residues long.

J is TRBJ1-3 and V is TRBV3-1 (or the pseudogene TRBV3-2); D gene uncertain. Germline lookup yields CDR1 LGHDT and CDR2 YNNKEL (reference sequence). Trimming pared 0 bases from V and 0 bases from J, leaving 6 bases between. CDR3 length: 15 residues. The CDR3 DNA reads as TGTGCCAGCAGCCAAGAACAGAGCTCTGGAAACACCATATATTTT. This sequence encodes CASSQEQSSGNTIYF.

The chain joins TRBV6-1 to TRBJ1-1; D might be TRBD1 (6 bases). V was clipped by 2 bases and J by 0 bases, with 10 bases between them. From germline, CDR1 is MNHNS and CDR2 SASEGT. The CDR3 spans 15 residues. The CDR3 sequence: CASSESWDMNTEAFF. The CDR3 DNA reads TGTGCCAGCAGTGAATCTTGGGACATGAACACTGAAGCTTTCTTT.

The chain is built from TRBV5-1 and TRBJ2-1; unclear D gene. The CDR3 has 13 amino acids. CDR1 and CDR2 (germline): SGHRS, YFSETQ. The V end was cut by 1 base, the J end by 5 bases, with 7 bases between. This chain's CDR3 is CASSLQNNNEQFF. As DNA, the CDR3 is TGCGCCAGCAGCTTGCAGAACAACAATGAGCAGTTCTTC.

This chain uses TRBV23-1 with TRBJ2-7; no firm D call. TRBV23-1 is filed as an ORF, its function uncertain. The CDR3 spans 15 residues. Between the trimmed V and J ends, which lost 0 bases and 2 bases, there was a span of 11 bases. CDR3 sequence: CASSQSSGGTYEQYF. DNA of the CDR3: TGCGCCAGCAGTCAATCGTCCGGCGGTACCTACGAGCAGTACTTC.